This TCR beta chain was recorded in a study of cytomegalovirus exposure and HLA in healthy donors. Points from the study as a whole: Available immune exposure information was restricted to CMV serostatus only. The study put under 200 TCR beta chains on its list as cytomegalovirus-associated.

Primers included in the PCR were 60 Vbeta and 13 Jbeta primers. The method was immunoSEQ multiplex PCR; TCRdb's version includes in-frame clones alone and lacks a portion of them. Of more than 85,000 clones detected, almost 70% appear once; the ten largest clones hold approximately 3%. For this clone: Its antigen is unidentified.

Input material: PBMCs. This TCR derives from a man younger than 40 in good health and CMV-seronegative.

Here the CDR3 reads CSAAGERTEAFF. CDR3 in DNA: TGCAGCGCCGCAGGGGAAAGGACTGAAGCTTTCTTT. V and J are TRBV29-1 and TRBJ1-1, with TRBD1 as a possible D gene (6 bases). The CDR3 covers 12 residues. Between the trimmed V and J ends, which lost 7 bases and 5 bases, there was a span of 14 bases. Germline V gives CDR1 SQVTM, CDR2 ANQGSEA.